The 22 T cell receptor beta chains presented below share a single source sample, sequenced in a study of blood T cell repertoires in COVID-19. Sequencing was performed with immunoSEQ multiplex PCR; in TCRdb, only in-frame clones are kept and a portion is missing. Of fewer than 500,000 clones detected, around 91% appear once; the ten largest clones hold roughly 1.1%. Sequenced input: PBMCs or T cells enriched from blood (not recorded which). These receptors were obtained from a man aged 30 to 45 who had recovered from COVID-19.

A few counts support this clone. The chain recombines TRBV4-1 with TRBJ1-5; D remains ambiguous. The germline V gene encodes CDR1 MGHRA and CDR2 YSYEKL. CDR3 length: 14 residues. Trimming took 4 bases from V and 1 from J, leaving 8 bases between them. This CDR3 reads CASSPPGSNQPQHF. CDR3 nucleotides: TGCGCCAGCAGCCCCCCCGGGAGCAATCAGCCCCAGCATTTT.

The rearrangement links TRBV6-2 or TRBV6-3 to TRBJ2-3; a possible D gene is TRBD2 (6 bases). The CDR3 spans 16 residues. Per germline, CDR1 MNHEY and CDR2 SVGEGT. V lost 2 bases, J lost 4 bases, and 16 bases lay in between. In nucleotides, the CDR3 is TGTGCCAGCAGTTACGGCGGGACCTCGTACCCAGATACGCAGTATTTT. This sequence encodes CASSYGGTSYPDTQYF.

The CDR3 DNA follows: TGCAGCGTTGAAGAAAACAGCAGTAACTATGGCTACACCTTC. Translation gives CSVEENSSNYGYTF. This chain links TRBV29-1 with TRBJ1-2; D unclear. CDR3 length: 14 residues. Trimming pared 0 bases from V and 1 base from J, leaving 9 bases between. Germline V CDR1 and CDR2: SQVTM, ANQGSEA.

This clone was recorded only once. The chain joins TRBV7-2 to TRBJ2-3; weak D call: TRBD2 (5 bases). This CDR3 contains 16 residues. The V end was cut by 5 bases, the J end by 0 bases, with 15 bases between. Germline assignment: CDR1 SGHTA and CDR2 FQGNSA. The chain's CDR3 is CASSPQPPGSTDTQYF. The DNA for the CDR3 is TGTGCCAGCAGCCCGCAGCCCCCGGGAAGCACAGATACGCAGTATTTT.

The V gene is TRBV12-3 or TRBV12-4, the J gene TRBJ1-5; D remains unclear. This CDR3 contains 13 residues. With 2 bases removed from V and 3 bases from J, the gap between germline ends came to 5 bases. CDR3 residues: CASSLPFNQPQHF. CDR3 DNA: TGTGCCAGCAGTTTACCATTCAATCAGCCCCAGCATTTT.

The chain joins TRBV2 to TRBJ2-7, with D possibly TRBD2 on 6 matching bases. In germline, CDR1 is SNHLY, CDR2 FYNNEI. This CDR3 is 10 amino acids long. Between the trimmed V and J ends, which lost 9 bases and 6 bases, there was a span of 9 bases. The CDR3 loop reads CASRDSEQYF. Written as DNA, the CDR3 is TGTGCCAGTCGGGACTCCGAGCAGTACTTC. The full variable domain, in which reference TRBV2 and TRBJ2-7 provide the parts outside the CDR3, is EPEVTQTPSHQVTQMGQEVILRCVPISNHLYFYWYRQILGQKVEFLVSFYNNEISEKSEIFDDQFSVERPDGSNFTLKIRSTKLEDSAMYFCASRDSEQYFGPGTRLTVT.

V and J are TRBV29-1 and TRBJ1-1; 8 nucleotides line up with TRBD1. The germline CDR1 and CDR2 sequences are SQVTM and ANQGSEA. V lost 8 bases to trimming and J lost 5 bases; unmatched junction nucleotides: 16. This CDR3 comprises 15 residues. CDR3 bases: TGCAGCTCAACCCACCCGACAGGGGATCGAACTGAAGCTTTCTTT. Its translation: CSSTHPTGDRTEAFF.

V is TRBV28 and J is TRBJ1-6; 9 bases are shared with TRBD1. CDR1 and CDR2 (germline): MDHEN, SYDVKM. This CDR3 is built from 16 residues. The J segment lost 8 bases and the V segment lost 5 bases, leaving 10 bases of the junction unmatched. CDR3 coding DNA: TGTGCCAGCAGTACCCTCGGACAGGGGTTATATTCACCCCTCCACTTT. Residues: CASSTLGQGLYSPLHF.

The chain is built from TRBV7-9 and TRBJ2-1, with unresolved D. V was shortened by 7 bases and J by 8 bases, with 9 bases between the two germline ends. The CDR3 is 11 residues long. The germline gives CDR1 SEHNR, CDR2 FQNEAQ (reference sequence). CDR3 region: CASTMAYEQFF. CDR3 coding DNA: TGTGCCAGCACCATGGCCTATGAGCAGTTCTTC.

The CDR3 coding sequence is TGTGCCAGCAGCTCAAGACAGGGGGCCGGAGAGTATGAGCAGTTCTTC. Encoded protein: CASSSRQGAGEYEQFF. The J gene is TRBJ2-1, the V gene TRBV11-2; TRBD1 matches at 10 bases. From germline, CDR1 is SGHAT and CDR2 FQNNGV. This CDR3 comprises 16 residues. J gave up 8 bases and V 4 bases, and 11 bases lay outside the gene matches. The variable domain in full, with the rest retrieved from reference TRBV11-2 and TRBJ2-1, is EAGVAQSPRYKIIEKRQSVAFWCNPISGHATLYWYQQILGQGPKLLIQFQNNGVVDDSQLPKDRFSAERLKGVDSTLKIQPAKLEDSAVYLCASSSRQGAGEYEQFFGPGTRLTVL.

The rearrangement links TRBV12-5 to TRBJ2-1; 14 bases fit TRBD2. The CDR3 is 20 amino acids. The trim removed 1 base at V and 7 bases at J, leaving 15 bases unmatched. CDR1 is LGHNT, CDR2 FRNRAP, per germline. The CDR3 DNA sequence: TGTGCTAGTGGTTTGGACTACAGGGGAGGACTAGCGGGAGGAGGGAATGAGCAGTTCTTC. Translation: CASGLDYRGGLAGGGNEQFF. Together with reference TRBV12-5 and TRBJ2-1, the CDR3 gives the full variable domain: DARVTQTPRHKVTEMGQEVTMRCQPILGHNTVFWYRQTMMQGLELLAYFRNRAPLDDSGMPKDRFSAEMPDATLATLKIQPSEPRDSAVYFCASGLDYRGGLAGGGNEQFFGPGTRLTVL.

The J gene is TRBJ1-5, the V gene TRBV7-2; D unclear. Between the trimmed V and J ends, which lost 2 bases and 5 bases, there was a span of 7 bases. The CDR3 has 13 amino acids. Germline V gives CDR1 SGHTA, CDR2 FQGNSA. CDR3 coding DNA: TGTGCCAGCAGCTTATTCCAGGATCAGCCCCAGCATTTT. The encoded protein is CASSLFQDQPQHF.

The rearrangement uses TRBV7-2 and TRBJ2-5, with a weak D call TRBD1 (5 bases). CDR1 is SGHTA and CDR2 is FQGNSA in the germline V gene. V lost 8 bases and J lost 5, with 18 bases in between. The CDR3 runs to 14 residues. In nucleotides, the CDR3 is TGTGCCAGCGGATTACCGCAGGGATGGGAGACCCAGTACTTC. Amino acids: CASGLPQGWETQYF.

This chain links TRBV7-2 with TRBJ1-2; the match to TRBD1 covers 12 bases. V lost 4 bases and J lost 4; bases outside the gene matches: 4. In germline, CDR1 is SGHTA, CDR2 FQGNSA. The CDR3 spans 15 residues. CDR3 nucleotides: TGTGCCAGCAGCTGGGGGACAGGGGGCCGCTATGGCTACACCTTC. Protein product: CASSWGTGGRYGYTF.

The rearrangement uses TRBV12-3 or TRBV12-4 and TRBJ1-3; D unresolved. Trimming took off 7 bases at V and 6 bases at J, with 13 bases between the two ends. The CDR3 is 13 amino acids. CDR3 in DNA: TGTGCCAGCACCACAGTGGTGGCAAACACCATATATTTT. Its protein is CASTTVVANTIYF.

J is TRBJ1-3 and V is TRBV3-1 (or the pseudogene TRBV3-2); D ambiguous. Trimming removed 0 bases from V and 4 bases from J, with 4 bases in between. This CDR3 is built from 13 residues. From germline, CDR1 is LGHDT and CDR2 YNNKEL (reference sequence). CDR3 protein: CASSQDSGNTIYF. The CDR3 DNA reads TGTGCCAGCAGCCAAGATTCGGGAAACACCATATATTTT.

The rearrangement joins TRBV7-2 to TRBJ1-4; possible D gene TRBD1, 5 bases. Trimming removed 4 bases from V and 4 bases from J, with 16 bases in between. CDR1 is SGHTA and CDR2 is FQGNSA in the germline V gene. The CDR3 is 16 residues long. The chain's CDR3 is CASSYTRQPLNEKLFF. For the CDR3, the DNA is TGTGCCAGCAGCTACACAAGACAGCCGCTTAATGAAAAACTGTTTTTT.

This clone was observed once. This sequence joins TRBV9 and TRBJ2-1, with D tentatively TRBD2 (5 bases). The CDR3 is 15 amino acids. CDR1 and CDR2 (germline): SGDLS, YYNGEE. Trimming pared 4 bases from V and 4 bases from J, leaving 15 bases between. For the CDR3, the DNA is TGTGCCAGCAGCCCCCCCCCGGGATTATACAATGAGCAGTTCTTC. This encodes CASSPPPGLYNEQFF.

CDR3 amino acids: CASSPTGQDYGYTF. The CDR3 DNA follows: TGTGCCAGCTCACCCACAGGGCAGGACTATGGCTACACCTTC. The chain joins TRBV18 to TRBJ1-2; TRBD1 is a possible D gene (6 bases). Trimming cost V 3 bases and J 3 bases, with 11 bases left between them. This CDR3 has 14 amino acids. The germline gives CDR1 KGHSH, CDR2 LQKENI.

CDR3 residues: CASSRGTGGSQPQHF. The CDR3 DNA is TGTGCCAGCAGCCGAGGGACAGGGGGCAGTCAGCCCCAGCATTTT. V is TRBV7-8 and J is TRBJ1-5; 12 bases agree with TRBD1. CDR1 and CDR2 from the germline V gene are SGHVS and FQNEAQ. The CDR3 totals 15 residues. With 5 bases clipped from V and 6 bases from J, the junction kept 5 bases outside the gene matches.

In DNA form, the CDR3 reads TGTGCCAGTAGTATGGGGGGGGGAGTCAATGAGCAGTTCTTC. This translates into CASSMGGGVNEQFF. The rearrangement joins TRBV19 to TRBJ2-1; TRBD2 agrees at 7 bases. Losses at the gene ends were 3 bases for V and 6 bases for J; bases not matched to a gene: 5. Germline V CDR1 and CDR2: LNHDA, SQIVND (reference sequence). The CDR3 length is 14 residues. Looking up the rest from reference TRBV19 and TRBJ2-1 gives the full variable domain: DGGITQSPKYLFRKEGQNVTLSCEQNLNHDAMYWYRQDPGQGLRLIYYSQIVNDFQKGDIAEGYSVSREKKESFPLTVTSAQKNPTAFYLCASSMGGGVNEQFFGPGTRLTVL.

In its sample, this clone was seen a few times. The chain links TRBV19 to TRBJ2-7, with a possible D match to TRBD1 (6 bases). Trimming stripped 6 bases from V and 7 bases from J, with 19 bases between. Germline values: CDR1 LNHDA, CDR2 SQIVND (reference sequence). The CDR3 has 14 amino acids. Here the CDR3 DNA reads TGTGCCAGTAGCCCATTTAATCAGGGGCGAGAGCAGTACTTC. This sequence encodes CASSPFNQGREQYF.